These T cell receptor beta chains were read from a single sample in a study of cytomegalovirus exposure and HLA in healthy donors. Clones were read by immunoSEQ multiplex PCR, and TCRdb kept only the in-frame ones, dropping some. The table records about 89,000 clones, around 77% of them present only once. The sequencing sample was made of PBMCs. The source of these receptors is a man aged 25 to 45 in good health and CMV-seronegative. Both conserved end residues are part of each CDR3. The D gene is left open where the match is weak. The listing skips clone size in some rows; elsewhere it reads once, few, many or a size class.

j_call,d_call,v_call,clone_size,cdr3_aa,cdr3_nt
TRBJ2-2,.,TRBV12-5,.,CASGLSGNTGELFF,TGTGCTAGTGGTTTATCAGGGAACACCGGGGAGCTGTTTTTT
TRBJ2-5,.,TRBV11-2,.,CASSLSRAQTQYF,TGTGCCAGCAGCTTATCGAGGGCGCAGACCCAGTACTTC
TRBJ2-2,TRBD1,TRBV28,.,CASSRGQEVGELFF,TGTGCCAGCAGCCGGGGACAGGAGGTCGGGGAGCTGTTTTTT
TRBJ1-2,TRBD1,TRBV6-1,.,CASSVTTGGNYGYTF,TGTGCCAGCAGTGTAACGACAGGGGGAAACTATGGCTACACCTTC
TRBJ2-7,.,TRBV10-3,once,CAISVRGNSSYEQYF,TGTGCCATCAGTGTACGCGGGAATAGCTCCTACGAGCAGTACTTC
TRBJ1-2,TRBD1,TRBV14,.,CASSQDLGRGNNYGYTF,TGTGCCAGCAGCCAAGATCTCGGCAGGGGGAATAACTATGGCTACACCTTC
TRBJ2-5,.,TRBV7-8,.,CASSQQLDSRQETQYF,TGTGCCAGCAGCCAGCAGTTGGACAGCCGCCAAGAGACCCAGTACTTC
TRBJ1-1,TRBD1,TRBV11-2,.,CASSYRGNTEAFF,TGTGCCAGCAGCTACAGGGGGAATACCGAAGCTTTCTTT
TRBJ2-7,.,TRBV10-2,.,CASTRGGTAYEQYF,TGCGCCAGCACAAGAGGCGGGACGGCCTACGAGCAGTACTTC
TRBJ2-3,.,TRBV2,.,CASTLSDTPTDTQYF,TGTGCCAGCACTCTTAGTGACACTCCCACAGATACGCAGTATTTT